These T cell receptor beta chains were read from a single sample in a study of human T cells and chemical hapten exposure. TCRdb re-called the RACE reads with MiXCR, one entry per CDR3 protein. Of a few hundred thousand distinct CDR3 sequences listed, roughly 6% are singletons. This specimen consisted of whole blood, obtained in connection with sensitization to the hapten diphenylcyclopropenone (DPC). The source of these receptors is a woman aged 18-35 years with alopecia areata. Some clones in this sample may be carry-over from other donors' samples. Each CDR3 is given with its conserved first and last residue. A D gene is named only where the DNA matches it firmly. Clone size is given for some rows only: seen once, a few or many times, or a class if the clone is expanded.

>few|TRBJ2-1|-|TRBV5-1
CASGRGSSYNEQFF
TGCGCCAGCGGACGGGGAAGCTCCTACAATGAGCAGTTCTTC
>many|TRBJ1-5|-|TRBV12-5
CASAQGVDQPQHF
TGTGCTAGTGCTCAAGGTGTCGATCAGCCCCAGCATTTT
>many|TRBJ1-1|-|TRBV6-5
CASSSPTRGTEAFF
TGTGCCAGCAGTTCCCCGACCAGGGGCACTGAAGCTTTCTTT
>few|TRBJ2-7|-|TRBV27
CASSREVPVHEQYF
TGTGCCAGCAGTCGAGAGGTGCCGGTCCACGAGCAGTACTTC
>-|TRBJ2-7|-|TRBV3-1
CASSQRVGAYEQYF
TGTGCCAGCAGCCAAAGGGTCGGAGCCTACGAGCAGTACTTC
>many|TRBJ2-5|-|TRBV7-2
CASSFSGRGEETQYF
TGTGCCAGCAGCTTCTCCGGGAGAGGAGAAGAGACCCAGTACTTC
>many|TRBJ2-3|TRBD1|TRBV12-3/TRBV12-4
CASTGGVTDTQYF
TGTGCCAGCACAGGGGGCGTCACAGATACGCAGTATTTT
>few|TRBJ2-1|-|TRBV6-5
CASSSGTVSSYNEQFF
TGTGCCAGCAGTTCCGGGACGGTGAGCTCCTACAATGAGCAGTTCTTC
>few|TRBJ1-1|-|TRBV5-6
CASSFGVVNTEAFF
TGTGCCAGCAGCTTCGGGGTAGTTAACACTGAAGCTTTCTTT
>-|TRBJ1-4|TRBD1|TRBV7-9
CASRRTGADNEKLFF
TGTGCCAGCAGACGGACAGGGGCGGATAATGAAAAACTGTTTTTT
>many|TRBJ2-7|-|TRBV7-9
CASSLAGSFLYEQYF
TGTGCCAGCAGCTTAGCGGGCTCCTTCCTTTACGAGCAGTACTTC
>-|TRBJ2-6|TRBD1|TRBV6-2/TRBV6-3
CASIRDRASSGANVLTF
TGTGCCAGCATCCGGGACAGGGCATCCTCTGGGGCCAACGTCCTGACTTTC
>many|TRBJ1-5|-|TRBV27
CASRAWGSMNQPQHF
TGTGCCAGCAGAGCCTGGGGCAGTATGAATCAGCCCCAGCATTTT
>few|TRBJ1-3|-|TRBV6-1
CASRPLIPPAPSGNTIYF
TGTGCCAGCAGACCCCTTATACCCCCCGCGCCCTCTGGAAACACCATATATTTT
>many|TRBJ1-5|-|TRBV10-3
CAISEENSVQPQHF
TGTGCCATCAGCGAGGAAAACAGTGTTCAGCCCCAGCATTTT
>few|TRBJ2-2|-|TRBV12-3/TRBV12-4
CASSDYLENTGELFF
TGTGCCAGCAGCGACTACTTAGAGAACACCGGGGAGCTGTTTTTT
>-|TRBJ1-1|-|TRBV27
CASSLRSTGKSFF
TGTGCCAGCAGTTTAAGGTCAACAGGGAAGTCTTTCTTT
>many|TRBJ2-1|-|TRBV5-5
CASSYGEQFF
TGTGCCAGCAGCTATGGGGAGCAGTTCTTC
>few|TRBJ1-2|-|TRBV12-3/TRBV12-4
CASSPMVRALNYGYTF
TGTGCCAGCAGCCCCATGGTTAGAGCCCTCAACTATGGCTACACCTTC
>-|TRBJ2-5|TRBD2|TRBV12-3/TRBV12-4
CASKSTSGGQETQYF
TGTGCCAGCAAATCGACTAGCGGGGGTCAAGAGACCCAGTACTTC
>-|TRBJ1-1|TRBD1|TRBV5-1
CASSPTTGGGTEAFF
TGCGCCAGCAGCCCAACCACAGGGGGCGGAACTGAAGCTTTCTTT
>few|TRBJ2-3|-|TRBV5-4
CASSLVMSADTQYF
TGTGCCAGCAGCTTGGTCATGTCCGCAGATACGCAGTATTTT
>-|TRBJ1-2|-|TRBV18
CASSPPGHNYGYTF
TGTGCCAGCTCACCACCGGGACATAACTATGGCTACACCTTC
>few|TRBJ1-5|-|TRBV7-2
CASSNGYQPQHF
TGTGCCAGCAGCAACGGATACCAGCCCCAGCATTTT
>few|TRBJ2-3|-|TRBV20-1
CSAPTMDRLTDTQYF
TGCAGTGCTCCTACTATGGACAGACTCACAGATACGCAGTATTTT
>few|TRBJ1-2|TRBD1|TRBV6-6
CASSHRDRAYGYTF
TGTGCCAGCAGTCACCGGGACAGGGCCTATGGCTACACCTTC
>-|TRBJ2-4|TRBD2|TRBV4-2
CASSQGTSGAENIQYF
TGTGCCAGCAGCCAAGGGACTAGCGGGGCCGAAAACATTCAGTACTTC
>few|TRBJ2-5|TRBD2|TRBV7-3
CASSPPGTNQETQYF
TGTGCCAGCAGCCCCCCCGGGACTAACCAAGAGACCCAGTACTTC
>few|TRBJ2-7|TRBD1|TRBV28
CASRTGQAYEQYF
TGTGCCAGCCGGACGGGACAGGCCTACGAGCAGTACTTC
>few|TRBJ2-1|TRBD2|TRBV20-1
CSARDEWRLAINNEQFF
TGCAGTGCTAGAGATGAATGGAGACTAGCAATCAACAATGAGCAGTTCTTC
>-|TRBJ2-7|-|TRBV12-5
CASGLVGAYEQYF
TGTGCTAGTGGTTTGGTCGGGGCCTACGAGCAGTACTTC
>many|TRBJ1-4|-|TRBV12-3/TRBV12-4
CASSFRDPTTNEKLFF
TGTGCCAGCAGTTTTCGGGACCCCACAACTAATGAAAAACTGTTTTTT
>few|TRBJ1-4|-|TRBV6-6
CASSNRANDEKLFF
TGTGCCAGCAGTAACAGGGCCAATGATGAAAAACTGTTTTTT
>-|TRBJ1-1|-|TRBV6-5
CASSYLGNTEAFF
TGTGCCAGCAGTTACCTGGGGAACACTGAAGCTTTCTTT
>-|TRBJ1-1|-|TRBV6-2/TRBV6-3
CASSLTDPPEAFF
TGTGCCAGCAGTCTGACCGACCCCCCTGAAGCTTTCTTT
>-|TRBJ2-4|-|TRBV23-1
CASSHNDGPHAKNIQYF
TGCGCCAGCAGTCACAACGACGGACCCCATGCCAAAAACATTCAGTACTTC
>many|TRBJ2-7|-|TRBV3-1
CASSQSAYSYEQYF
TGTGCCAGCAGCCAATCAGCATACTCCTACGAGCAGTACTTC
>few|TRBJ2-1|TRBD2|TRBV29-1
CSGFTSGGAYNEQFF
TGCAGCGGGTTTACTAGCGGGGGGGCTTACAATGAGCAGTTCTTC
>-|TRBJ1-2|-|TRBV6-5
CASSYRGQYGYTF
TGTGCCAGCAGTTACCGGGGGCAATATGGCTACACCTTC
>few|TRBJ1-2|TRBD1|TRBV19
CASWDRGPDGYTF
TGTGCCAGTTGGGACAGGGGGCCGGATGGCTACACCTTC
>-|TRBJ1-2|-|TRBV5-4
CASSPRQGQQSYGYTF
TGTGCCAGCAGCCCAAGACAAGGACAGCAGAGCTATGGCTACACCTTC
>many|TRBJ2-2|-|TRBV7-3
CASSLGSGYPNTGELFF
TGTGCCAGCAGCTTAGGGTCAGGGTACCCGAACACCGGGGAGCTGTTTTTT
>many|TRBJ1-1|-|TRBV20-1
CSARQGHRLNTEAFF
TGCAGTGCTAGACAGGGACATCGCCTGAACACTGAAGCTTTCTTT
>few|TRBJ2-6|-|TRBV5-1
CASRRPYGLTGANVLTF
TGCGCCAGCAGGCGGCCCTACGGCCTCACTGGGGCCAACGTCCTGACTTTC
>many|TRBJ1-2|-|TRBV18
CASSPPSVERGYTF
TGTGCCAGCTCACCACCTTCGGTCGAGCGTGGCTACACCTTC
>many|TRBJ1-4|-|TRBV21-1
CASSKSRDFYRVTNEKLFF
TGTGCCAGCAGCAAATCCAGGGATTTTTATCGAGTAACTAATGAAAAACTGTTTTTT
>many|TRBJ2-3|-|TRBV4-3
CASSQDPTGADTQYF
TGCGCCAGCAGCCAAGATCCTACCGGCGCAGATACGCAGTATTTT
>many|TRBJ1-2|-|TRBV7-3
CASSLNKNDYGYTF
TGTGCCAGCAGCTTAAACAAGAACGACTATGGCTACACCTTC
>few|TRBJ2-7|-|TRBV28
CASRLMGGWYF
TGTGCCAGCAGGCTAATGGGGGGTTGGTACTTC
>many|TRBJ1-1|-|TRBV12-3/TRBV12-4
CASSSGAENTEAFF
TGTGCCAGCAGCTCCGGAGCAGAGAACACTGAAGCTTTCTTT
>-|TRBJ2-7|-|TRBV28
CASSERSGSSHEQYF
TGTGCCAGCAGTGAGAGGTCCGGGAGTTCCCACGAGCAGTACTTC
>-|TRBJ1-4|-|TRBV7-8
CASSSGERDEKLFF
TGTGCCAGCAGTTCCGGGGAGAGGGACGAAAAACTGTTTTTT
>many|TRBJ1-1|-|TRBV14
CASSLLPPGKEAFF
TGTGCCAGCAGCCTCCTACCCCCGGGAAAAGAAGCTTTCTTT
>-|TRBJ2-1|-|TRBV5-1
CASSLVWGNEQFF
TGCGCCAGCAGCTTGGTTTGGGGAAATGAGCAGTTCTTC
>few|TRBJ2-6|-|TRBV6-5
CASSYSPGRIRGANVLTF
TGTGCCAGCAGTTACTCACCGGGGCGAATTCGTGGGGCCAACGTCCTGACTTTC